The following is a T cell receptor beta chain sequence with its context. The antigen it binds to is not known. Base qualities are not at hand, and no much larger clone is one base apart. The donors belonged to the validation cohort of around 130 subjects, which was separate from the roughly 700-subject first cohort. The data stem from a study of cytomegalovirus exposure and HLA in healthy donors (dated by TCRdb to about 2017). Background for the entire study: A later analysis indicated that the 100 to 150 validation repertoires were generated on the platform also employed for the approximately 670 repertoires of the first cohort. To predict cytomegalovirus infection status, the study brought together high-throughput TCR immunosequencing, statistical association of individual TCRs with disease status, and machine learning. A separate validation cohort of 100 to 150 different subjects was used in addition to the approximately 640-subject first cohort. The study was designed to test whether signatures of past pathogen exposure could be identified by cataloging public T cell receptors. Summary of the overall study and its limitations: The validation cohort had no HLA typing available for a later analysis, so co-occurrence within that cohort was assessed over all 120 or so repertoires. The classifier was reported to diagnose cytomegalovirus status with high specificity and sensitivity in both the original cohort and the validation cohort. The study listed 170 or so TCR beta chains as associated with cytomegalovirus. In vitro tests confirmed that a few of the cytomegalovirus-associated TCR beta chains recognize cytomegalovirus antigens. Of the cluster scores, roughly 93% were above 0 in a later analysis, which found that TCRs clustered in the first cohort also tended to co-occur in the approximately 130 validation repertoires. While some public TCRs were present in many individuals, most TCR sequences turned up only very rarely across donors. It was suggested by the authors that the approach could potentially be generalized to other disease states and immunological phenotypes.

The CDR3 contains 15 residues, cysteine and phenylalanine counted. Only the CDR3 part of the read is kept: 45 bases, read in frame from the first base. The germline V gene specifies SNHLY as CDR1 and FYNNEI as CDR2. The V and J ends are trimmed by 10 bases and 0 bases, leaving 18 bases between them. Libraries were built with the immunoSEQ multiplex PCR assay. Per the original workflow: A statistical classification framework was built to diagnose cytomegalovirus status from the catalog of TCR beta chain sequences. TCRdb limited this immuneACCESS table to in-frame rearrangements with V and J called. A share of clones is missing; checked studies link under half to unresolved V genes, and the rest is unexplained. The V and J calls and clone size come from that table; D and trimming were worked out from the DNA. This sample lists fewer than 70,000 clones; approximately 96% were detected once. Approximately 0.9% of the sample lies in the top ten.

The material sequenced was PBMCs. This chain is built from TRBV2 and TRBJ2-5, and perhaps TRBD2 as D gene, on 5 matching bases. This sequence was found in a man aged 18 to 30 in good health and CMV-seronegative. The CDR3 protein sequence reads: CATFEGDGYQETQYF. The DNA sequence is as follows: TGTGCCACCTTCGAGGGCGACGGGTACCAAGAGACCCAGTACTTC. When the CDR3 is completed using the reference TRBV2 and TRBJ2-5 genes on either side, the full variable domain is EPEVTQTPSHQVTQMGQEVILRCVPISNHLYFYWYRQILGQKVEFLVSFYNNEISEKSEIFDDQFSVERPDGSNFTLKIRSTKLEDSAMYFCATFEGDGYQETQYFGPGTRLLVL.